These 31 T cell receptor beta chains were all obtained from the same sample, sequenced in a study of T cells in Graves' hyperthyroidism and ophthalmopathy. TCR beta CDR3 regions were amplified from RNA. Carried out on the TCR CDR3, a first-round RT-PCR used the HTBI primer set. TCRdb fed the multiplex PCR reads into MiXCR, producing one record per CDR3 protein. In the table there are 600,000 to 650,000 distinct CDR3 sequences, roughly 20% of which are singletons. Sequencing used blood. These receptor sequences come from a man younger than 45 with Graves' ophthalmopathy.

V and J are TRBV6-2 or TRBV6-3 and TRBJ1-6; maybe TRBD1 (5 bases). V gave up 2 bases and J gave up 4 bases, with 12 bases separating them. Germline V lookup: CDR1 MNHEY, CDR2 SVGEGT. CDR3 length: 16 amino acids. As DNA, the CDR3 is TGTGCCAGCAGTTACCCGGGACGGCGGTATAATTCACCCCTCCACTTT. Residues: CASSYPGRRYNSPLHF.

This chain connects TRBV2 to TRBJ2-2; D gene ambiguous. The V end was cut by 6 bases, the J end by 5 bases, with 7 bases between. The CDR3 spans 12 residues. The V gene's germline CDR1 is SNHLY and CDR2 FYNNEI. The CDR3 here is CASRVGTGELFF. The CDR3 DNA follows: TGTGCCAGCAGAGTGGGGACCGGGGAGCTGTTTTTT.

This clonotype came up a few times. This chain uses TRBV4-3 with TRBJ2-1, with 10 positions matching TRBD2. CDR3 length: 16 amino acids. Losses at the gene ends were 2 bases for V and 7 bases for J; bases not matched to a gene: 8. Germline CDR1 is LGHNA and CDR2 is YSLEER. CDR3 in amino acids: CASSQLAGVRGNEQFF. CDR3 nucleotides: TGCGCCAGCAGCCAACTAGCGGGAGTGAGGGGAAATGAGCAGTTCTTC.

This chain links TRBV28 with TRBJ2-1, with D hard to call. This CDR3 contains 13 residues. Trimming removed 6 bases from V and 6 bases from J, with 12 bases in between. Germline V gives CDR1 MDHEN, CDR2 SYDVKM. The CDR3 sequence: CASSSSDVNEQFF. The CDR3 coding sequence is TGTGCCAGCAGCTCATCGGACGTCAATGAGCAGTTCTTC.

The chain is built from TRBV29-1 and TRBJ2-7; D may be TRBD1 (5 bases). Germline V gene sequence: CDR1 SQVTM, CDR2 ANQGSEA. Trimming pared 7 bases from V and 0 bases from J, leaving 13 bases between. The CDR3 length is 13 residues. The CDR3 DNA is TGCAGCGGCGGACATGCAAACTCCTACGAGCAGTACTTC. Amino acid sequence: CSGGHANSYEQYF.

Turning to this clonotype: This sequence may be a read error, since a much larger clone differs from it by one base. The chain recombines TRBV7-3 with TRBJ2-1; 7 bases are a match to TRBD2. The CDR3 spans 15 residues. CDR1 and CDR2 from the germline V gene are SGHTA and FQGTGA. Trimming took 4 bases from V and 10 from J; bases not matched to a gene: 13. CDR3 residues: CASSSTVVGEGEQFF. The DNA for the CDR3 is TGTGCCAGCAGCTCAACGGTAGTAGGGGAGGGGGAGCAGTTCTTC.

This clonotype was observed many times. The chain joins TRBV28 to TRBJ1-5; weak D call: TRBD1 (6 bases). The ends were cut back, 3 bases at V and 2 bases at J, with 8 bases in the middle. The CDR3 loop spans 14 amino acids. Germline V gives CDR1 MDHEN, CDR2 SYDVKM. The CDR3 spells CASSLAGGNQPQHF. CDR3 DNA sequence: TGTGCCAGCAGTTTGGCAGGGGGCAATCAGCCCCAGCATTTT.

The CDR3 region has the DNA TGCAGTGCTAGATGGGCAGGACGATCCTACGAGCAGTACTTC. It specifies CSARWAGRSYEQYF. The chain joins TRBV20-1 to TRBJ2-7; D gene uncertain. V lost 2 bases and J lost 1, with 12 bases in between. Germline V gene lookup returns CDR1 DFQATT and CDR2 SNEGSKA (reference sequence). The CDR3 consists of 14 residues.

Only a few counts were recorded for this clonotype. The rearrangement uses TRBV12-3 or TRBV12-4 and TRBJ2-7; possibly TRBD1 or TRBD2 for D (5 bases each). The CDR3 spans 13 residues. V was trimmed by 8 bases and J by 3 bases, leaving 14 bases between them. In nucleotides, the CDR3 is TGTGCCAGCGGATCGGGACGGAGCTACGAGCAGTACTTC. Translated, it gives CASGSGRSYEQYF.

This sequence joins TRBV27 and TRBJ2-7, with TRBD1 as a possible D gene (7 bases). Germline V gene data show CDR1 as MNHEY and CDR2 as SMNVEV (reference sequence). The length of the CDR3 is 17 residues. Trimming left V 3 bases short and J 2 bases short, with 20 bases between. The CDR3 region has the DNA TGTGCCAGCAGTTTGAAGTCCGGAGGGGACAGCCCCTACGAGCAGTACTTC. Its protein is CASSLKSGGDSPYEQYF.

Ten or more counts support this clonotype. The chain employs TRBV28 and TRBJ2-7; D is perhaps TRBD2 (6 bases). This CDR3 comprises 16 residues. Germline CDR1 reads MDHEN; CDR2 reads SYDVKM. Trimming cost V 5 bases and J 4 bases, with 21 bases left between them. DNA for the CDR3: TGTGCCAGCAGTCCCCAACGCGGGGTCAAAATATACGAGCAGTACTTC. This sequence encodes CASSPQRGVKIYEQYF.

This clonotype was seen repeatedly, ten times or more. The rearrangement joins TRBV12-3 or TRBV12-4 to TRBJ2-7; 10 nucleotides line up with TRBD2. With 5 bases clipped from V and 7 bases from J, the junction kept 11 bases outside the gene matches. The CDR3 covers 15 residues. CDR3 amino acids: CASSGRTSGLGEQYF. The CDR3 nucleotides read TGTGCCAGCAGTGGAAGGACTAGCGGACTAGGGGAGCAGTACTTC.

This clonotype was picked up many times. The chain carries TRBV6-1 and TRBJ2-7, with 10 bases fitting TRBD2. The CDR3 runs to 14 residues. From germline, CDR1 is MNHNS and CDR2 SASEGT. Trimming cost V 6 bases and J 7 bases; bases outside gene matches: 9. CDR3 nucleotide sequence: TGTGCCAGCAGCCAAGCGGGAGGGCCGAAGGAGCAGTACTTC. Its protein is CASSQAGGPKEQYF.

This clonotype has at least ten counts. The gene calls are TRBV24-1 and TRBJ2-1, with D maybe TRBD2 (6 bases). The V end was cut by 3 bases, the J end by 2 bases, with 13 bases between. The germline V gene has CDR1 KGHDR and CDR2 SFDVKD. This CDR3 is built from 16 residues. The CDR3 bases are TGTGCCACCAGTGATAGCGAGCGCGGGACCTACAATGAGCAGTTCTTC. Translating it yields CATSDSERGTYNEQFF.

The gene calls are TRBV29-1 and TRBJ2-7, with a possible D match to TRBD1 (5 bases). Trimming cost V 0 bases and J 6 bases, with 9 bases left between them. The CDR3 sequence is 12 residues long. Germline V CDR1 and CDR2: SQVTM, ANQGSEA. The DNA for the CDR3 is TGCAGCGTTGAAGATAGGGGTGGCGAGCAGTACTTC. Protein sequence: CSVEDRGGEQYF.

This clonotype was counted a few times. The CDR3 nucleotides read TGTGCCAGCAGCTTAACCCGGACAGGGCCGTGGGAGACCCAGTACTTC. This sequence encodes CASSLTRTGPWETQYF. The chain couples TRBV7-6 to TRBJ2-5; the match to TRBD1 covers 8 bases. CDR3 length: 16 amino acids. Germline V gene data show CDR1 as SGHVS and CDR2 as FNYEAQ. The V gene end was trimmed by 2 bases and the J gene end by 5 bases; junction bases not matched to a gene: 10.

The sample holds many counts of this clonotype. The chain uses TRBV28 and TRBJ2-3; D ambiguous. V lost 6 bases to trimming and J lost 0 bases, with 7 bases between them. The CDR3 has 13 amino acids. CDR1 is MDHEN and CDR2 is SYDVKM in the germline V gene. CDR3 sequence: CASSGLSTDTQYF. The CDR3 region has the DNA TGTGCCAGCAGCGGGCTGAGCACAGATACGCAGTATTTT.

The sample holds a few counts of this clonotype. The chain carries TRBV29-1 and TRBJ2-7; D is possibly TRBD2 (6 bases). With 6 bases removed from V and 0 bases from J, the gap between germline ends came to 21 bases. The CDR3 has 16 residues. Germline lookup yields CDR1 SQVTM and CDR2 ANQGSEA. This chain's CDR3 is CSVRKLLAPSSYEQYF. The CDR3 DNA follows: TGCAGCGTCCGAAAACTCCTAGCGCCGAGCTCCTACGAGCAGTACTTC.

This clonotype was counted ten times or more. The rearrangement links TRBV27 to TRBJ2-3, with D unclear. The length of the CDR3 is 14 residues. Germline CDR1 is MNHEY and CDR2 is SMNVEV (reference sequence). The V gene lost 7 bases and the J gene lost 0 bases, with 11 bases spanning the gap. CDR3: CASTRKLSTDTQYF. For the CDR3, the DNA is TGTGCCAGCACCAGGAAGCTTAGCACAGATACGCAGTATTTT.

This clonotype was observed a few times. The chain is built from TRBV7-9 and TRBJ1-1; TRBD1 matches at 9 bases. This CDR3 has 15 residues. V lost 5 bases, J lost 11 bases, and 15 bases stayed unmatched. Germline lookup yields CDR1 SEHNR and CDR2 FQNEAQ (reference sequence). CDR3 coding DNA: TGTGCCAGCAGCCCTCCGGGGACAGGGATTTTGATGGCTTTCTTT. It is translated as CASSPPGTGILMAFF.

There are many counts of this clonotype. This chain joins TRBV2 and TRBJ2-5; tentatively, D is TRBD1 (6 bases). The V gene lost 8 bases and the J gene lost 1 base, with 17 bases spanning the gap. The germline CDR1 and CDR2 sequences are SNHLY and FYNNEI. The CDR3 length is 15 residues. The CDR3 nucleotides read TGTGCCAGCCAAATGGGTCAGGGGCCCCAAGAGACCCAGTACTTC. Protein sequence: CASQMGQGPQETQYF.

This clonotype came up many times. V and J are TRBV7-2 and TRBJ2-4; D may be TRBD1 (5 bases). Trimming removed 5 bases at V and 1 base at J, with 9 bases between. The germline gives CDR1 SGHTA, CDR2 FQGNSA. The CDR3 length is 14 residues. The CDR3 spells CASSPAGAKNIQYF. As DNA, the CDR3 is TGTGCCAGCAGCCCCGCAGGGGCCAAAAACATTCAGTACTTC.

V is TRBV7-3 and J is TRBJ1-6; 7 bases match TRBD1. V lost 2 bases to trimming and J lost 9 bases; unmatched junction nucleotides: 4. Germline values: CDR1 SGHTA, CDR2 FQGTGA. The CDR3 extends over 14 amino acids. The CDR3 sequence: CASSLGTDFSPLHF. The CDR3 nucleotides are TGTGCCAGCAGCTTAGGGACAGACTTTTCACCCCTCCACTTT.

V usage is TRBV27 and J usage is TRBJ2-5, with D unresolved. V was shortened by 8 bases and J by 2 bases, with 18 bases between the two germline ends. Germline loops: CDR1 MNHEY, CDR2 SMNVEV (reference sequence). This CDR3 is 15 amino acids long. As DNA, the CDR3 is TGTGCCAGCGCCCGGGCAGCGAGATTTCAAGAGACCCAGTACTTC. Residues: CASARAARFQETQYF.

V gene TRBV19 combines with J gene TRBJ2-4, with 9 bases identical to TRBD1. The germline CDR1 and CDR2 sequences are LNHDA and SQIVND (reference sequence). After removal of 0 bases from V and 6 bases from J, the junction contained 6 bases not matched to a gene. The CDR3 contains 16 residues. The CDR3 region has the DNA TGTGCCAGTAGTATAGAGGGACAGGGAAGTGGAAACATTCAGTACTTC. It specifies CASSIEGQGSGNIQYF.

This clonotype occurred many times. This CDR3 reads CAISEPQPASPLHF. In DNA, the CDR3 is TGTGCCATCAGTGAACCACAGCCGGCTTCACCCCTCCACTTT. The chain has TRBV10-3 and TRBJ1-6; the D is unclear. V was shortened by 3 bases and J by 9 bases, with 12 bases between the two germline ends. This CDR3 region has 14 residues. The germline V gene encodes CDR1 ENHRY and CDR2 SYGVKD.

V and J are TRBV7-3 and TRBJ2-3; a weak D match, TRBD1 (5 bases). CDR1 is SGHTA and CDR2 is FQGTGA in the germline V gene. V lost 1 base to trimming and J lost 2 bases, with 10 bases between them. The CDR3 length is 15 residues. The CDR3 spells CASSLIGELTDTQYF. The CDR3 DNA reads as TGTGCCAGCAGCTTAATAGGGGAACTCACAGATACGCAGTATTTT.

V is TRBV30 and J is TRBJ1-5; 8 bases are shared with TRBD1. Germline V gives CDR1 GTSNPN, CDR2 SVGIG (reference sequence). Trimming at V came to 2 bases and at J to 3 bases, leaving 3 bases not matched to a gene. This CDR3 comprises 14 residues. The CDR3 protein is CAWSPGQDNQPQHF. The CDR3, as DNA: TGTGCCTGGAGTCCGGGACAGGACAATCAGCCCCAGCATTTT. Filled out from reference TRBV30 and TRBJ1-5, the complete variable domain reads SQTIHQWPATLVQPVGSPLSLECTVEGTSNPNLYWYRQAAGRGLQLLFYSVGIGQISSEVPQNLSASRPQDRQFILSSKKLLLSDSGFYLCAWSPGQDNQPQHFGDGTRLSIL.

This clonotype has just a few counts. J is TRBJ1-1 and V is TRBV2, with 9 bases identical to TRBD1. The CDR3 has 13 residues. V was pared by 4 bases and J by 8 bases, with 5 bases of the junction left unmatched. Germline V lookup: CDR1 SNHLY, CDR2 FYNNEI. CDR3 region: CASSVRTGDEAFF. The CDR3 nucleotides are TGTGCCAGCAGTGTTCGGACAGGGGACGAAGCTTTCTTT.

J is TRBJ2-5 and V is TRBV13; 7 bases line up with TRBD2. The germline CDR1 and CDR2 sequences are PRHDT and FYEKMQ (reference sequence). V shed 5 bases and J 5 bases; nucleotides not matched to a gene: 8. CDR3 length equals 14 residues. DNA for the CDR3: TGTGCCAGCAGCCCCCCGGGGGGATTTGAGACCCAGTACTTC. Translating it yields CASSPPGGFETQYF.

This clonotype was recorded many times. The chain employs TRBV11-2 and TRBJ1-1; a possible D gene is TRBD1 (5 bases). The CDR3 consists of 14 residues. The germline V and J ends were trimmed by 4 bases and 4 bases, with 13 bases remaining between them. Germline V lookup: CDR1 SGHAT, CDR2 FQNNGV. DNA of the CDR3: TGTGCCAGCAGCTCAGGACAAGGGGCCACTGAAGCTTTCTTT. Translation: CASSSGQGATEAFF. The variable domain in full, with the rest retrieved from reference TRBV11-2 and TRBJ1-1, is EAGVAQSPRYKIIEKRQSVAFWCNPISGHATLYWYQQILGQGPKLLIQFQNNGVVDDSQLPKDRFSAERLKGVDSTLKIQPAKLEDSAVYLCASSSGQGATEAFFGQGTRLTVV.